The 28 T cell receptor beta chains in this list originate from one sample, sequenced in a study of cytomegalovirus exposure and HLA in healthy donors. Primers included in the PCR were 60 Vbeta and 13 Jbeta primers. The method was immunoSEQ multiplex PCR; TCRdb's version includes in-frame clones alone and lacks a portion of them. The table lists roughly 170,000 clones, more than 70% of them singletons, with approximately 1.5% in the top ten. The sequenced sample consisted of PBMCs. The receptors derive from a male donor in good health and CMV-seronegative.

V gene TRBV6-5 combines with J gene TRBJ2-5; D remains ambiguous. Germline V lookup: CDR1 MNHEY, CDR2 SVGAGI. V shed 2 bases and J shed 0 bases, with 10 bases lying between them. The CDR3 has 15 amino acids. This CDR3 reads CASSYAGTYQETQYF. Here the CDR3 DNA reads TGTGCCAGCAGTTACGCAGGAACGTACCAAGAGACCCAGTACTTC.

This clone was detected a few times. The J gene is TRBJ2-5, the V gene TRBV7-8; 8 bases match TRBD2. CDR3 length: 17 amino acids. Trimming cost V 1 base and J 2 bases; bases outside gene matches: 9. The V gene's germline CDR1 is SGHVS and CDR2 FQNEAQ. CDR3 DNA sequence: TGTGCCAGCAGCTTAGGTTTCGGGGGGGGAACACAAGAGACCCAGTACTTC. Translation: CASSLGFGGGTQETQYF. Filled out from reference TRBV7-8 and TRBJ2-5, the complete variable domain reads GAGVSQSPRYKVAKRGQDVALRCDPISGHVSLFWYQQALGQGPEFLTYFQNEAQLDKSGLPSDRFFAERPEGSVSTLKIQRTQQEDSAVYLCASSLGFGGGTQETQYFGPGTRLLVL.

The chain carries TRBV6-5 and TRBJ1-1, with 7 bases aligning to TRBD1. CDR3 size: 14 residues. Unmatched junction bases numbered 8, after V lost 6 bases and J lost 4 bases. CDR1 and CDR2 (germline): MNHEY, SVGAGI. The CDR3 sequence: CASSIRQGGTEAFF. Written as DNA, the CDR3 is TGTGCCAGCAGCATCAGACAGGGCGGCACTGAAGCTTTCTTT.

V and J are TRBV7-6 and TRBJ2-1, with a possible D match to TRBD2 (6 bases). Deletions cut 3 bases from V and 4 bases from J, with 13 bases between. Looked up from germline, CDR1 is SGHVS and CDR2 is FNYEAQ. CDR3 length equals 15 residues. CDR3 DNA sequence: TGTGCCAGCAGCTTGGGGGGTGCCCGATACAATGAGCAGTTCTTC. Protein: CASSLGGARYNEQFF.

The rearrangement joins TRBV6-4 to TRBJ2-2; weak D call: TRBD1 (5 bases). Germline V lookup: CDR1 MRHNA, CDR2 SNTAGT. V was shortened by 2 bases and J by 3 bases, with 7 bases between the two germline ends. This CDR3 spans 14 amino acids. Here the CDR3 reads CASSDDRYTGELFF. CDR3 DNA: TGTGCCAGCAGTGACGACAGATACACCGGGGAGCTGTTTTTT.

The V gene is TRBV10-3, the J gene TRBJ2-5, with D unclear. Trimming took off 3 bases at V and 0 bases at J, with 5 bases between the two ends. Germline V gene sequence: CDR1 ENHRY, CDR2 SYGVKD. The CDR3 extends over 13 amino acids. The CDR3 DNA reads TGTGCCATCAGTGACAACTACCAAGAGACCCAGTACTTC. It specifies CAISDNYQETQYF.

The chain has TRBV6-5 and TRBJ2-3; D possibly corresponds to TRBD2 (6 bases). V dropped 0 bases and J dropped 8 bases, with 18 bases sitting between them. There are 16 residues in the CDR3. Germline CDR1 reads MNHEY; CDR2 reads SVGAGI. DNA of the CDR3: TGTGCCAGCAGTTACTCGAAGACCGCGCGGAGGGGTACGCAGTATTTT. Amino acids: CASSYSKTARRGTQYF.

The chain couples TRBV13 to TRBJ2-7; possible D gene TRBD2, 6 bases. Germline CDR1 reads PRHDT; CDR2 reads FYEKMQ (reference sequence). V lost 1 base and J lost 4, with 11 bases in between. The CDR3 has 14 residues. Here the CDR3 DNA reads TGTGCCAGCAGCTTAGTCGGCGGGACTTACGAGCAGTACTTC. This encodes CASSLVGGTYEQYF.

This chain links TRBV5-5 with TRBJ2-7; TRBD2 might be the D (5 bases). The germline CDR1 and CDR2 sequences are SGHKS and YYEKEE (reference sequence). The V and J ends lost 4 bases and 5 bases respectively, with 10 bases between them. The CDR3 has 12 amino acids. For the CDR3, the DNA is TGTGCCAGCAGCGGGCTCGGGGACGAGCAGTACTTC. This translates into CASSGLGDEQYF.

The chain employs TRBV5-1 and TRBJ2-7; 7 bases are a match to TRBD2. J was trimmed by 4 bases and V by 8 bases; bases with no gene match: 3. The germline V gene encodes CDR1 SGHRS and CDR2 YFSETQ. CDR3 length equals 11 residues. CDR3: CASRGEYEQYF. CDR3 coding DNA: TGCGCCAGTCGGGGGGAGTACGAGCAGTACTTC.

The CDR3 bases are TGCGCCAGCAGCCAAGCCGGGACAGAGAACACCGGGGAGCTGTTTTTT. This translates into CASSQAGTENTGELFF. The V gene is TRBV4-1, the J gene TRBJ2-2; 7 bases match TRBD1. CDR1 is MGHRA, CDR2 YSYEKL, per germline. Unmatched junction bases numbered 3, after V lost 1 base and J lost 1 base. The CDR3 extends over 16 amino acids.

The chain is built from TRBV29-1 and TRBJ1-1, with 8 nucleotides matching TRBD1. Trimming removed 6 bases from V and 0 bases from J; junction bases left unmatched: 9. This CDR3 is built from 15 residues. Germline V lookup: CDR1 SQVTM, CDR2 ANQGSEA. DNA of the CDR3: TGCAGCGTCGACCCAGGGGGCGCCGTGAACACTGAAGCTTTCTTT. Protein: CSVDPGGAVNTEAFF. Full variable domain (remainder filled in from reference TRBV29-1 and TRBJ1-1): SAVISQKPSRDICQRGTSLTIQCQVDSQVTMMFWYRQQPGQSLTLIATANQGSEATYESGFVIDKFPISRPNLTFSTLTVSNMSPEDSSIYLCSVDPGGAVNTEAFFGQGTRLTVV.

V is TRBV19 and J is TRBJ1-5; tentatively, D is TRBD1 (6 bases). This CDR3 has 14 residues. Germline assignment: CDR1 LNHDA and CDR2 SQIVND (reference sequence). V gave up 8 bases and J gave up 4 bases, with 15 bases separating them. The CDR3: CASGGHPTNQPQHF. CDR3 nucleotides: TGTGCCAGTGGGGGACACCCTACAAATCAGCCCCAGCATTTT.

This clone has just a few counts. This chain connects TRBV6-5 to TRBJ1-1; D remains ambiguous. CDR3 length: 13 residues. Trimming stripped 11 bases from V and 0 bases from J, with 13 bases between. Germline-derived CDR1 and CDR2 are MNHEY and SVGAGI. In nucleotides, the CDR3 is TGTGCCGTCAATATGGGCATGAACACTGAAGCTTTCTTT. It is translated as CAVNMGMNTEAFF.

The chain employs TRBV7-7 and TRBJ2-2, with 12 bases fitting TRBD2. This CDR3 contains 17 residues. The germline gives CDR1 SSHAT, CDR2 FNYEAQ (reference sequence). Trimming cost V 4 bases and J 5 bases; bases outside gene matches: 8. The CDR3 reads CASSSLGTSGFTGELFF. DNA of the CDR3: TGTGCCAGCAGCTCGTTAGGGACTAGCGGGTTTACCGGGGAGCTGTTTTTT.

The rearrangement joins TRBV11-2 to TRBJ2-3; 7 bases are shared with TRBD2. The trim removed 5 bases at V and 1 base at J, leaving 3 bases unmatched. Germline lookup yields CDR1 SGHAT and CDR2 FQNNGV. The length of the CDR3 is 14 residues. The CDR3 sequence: CASSPRGGTDTQYF. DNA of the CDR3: TGTGCCAGCAGCCCCCGGGGGGGCACAGATACGCAGTATTTT.

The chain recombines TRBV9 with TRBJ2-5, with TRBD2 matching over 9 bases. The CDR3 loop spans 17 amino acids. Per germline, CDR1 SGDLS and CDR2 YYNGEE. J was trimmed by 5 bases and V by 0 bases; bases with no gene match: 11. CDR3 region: CASSVVSSAGGLETQYF. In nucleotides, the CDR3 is TGTGCCAGCAGCGTAGTATCTTCGGCGGGGGGGCTGGAGACCCAGTACTTC.

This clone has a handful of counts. This chain's CDR3 is CASSGAGKQFF. As DNA, the CDR3 is TGTGCCAGCAGTGGGGCAGGAAAGCAGTTCTTC. V and J are TRBV6-6 and TRBJ2-1; a possible D gene is TRBD1 (5 bases). The V end was cut by 5 bases, the J end by 11 bases, with 10 bases between. Germline assignment: CDR1 MNHNY and CDR2 SVGAGI (reference sequence). This CDR3 is built from 11 residues.

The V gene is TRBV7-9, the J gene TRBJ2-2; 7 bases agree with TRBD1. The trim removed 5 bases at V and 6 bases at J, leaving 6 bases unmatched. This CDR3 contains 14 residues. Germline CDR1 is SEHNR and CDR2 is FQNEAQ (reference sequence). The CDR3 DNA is TGTGCCAGCAGCCATGACAGGGTAGCCGGGGAGCTGTTTTTT. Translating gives CASSHDRVAGELFF.

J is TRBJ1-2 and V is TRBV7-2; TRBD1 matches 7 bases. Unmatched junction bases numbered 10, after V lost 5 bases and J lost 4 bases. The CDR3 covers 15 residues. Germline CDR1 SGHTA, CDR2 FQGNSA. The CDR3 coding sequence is TGTGCCAGCAGCAAAAGCCCGGGACAGTCCTATGGCTACACCTTC. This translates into CASSKSPGQSYGYTF.

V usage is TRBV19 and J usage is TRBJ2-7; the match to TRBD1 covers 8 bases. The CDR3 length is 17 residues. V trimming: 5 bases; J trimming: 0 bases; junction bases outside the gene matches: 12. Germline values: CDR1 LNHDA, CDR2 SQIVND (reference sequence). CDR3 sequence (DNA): TGTGCCAGTAGTTGGGCCCAGGGGGCTTCCAGCTCCTACGAGCAGTACTTC. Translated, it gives CASSWAQGASSSYEQYF.

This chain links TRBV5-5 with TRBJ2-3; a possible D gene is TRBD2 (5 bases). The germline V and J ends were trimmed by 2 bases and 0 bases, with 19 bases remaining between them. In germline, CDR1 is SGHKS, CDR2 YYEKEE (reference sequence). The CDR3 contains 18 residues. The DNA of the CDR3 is TGTGCCAGCAGCTTAACGTGGCCTAGCTGGGTCAGCACAGATACGCAGTATTTT. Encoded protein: CASSLTWPSWVSTDTQYF.

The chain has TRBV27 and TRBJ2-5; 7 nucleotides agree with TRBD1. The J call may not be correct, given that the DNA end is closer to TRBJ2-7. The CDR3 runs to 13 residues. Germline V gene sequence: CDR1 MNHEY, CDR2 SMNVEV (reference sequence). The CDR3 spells CASSYDRVHEQYF. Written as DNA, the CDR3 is TGTGCCAGCAGTTATGACAGGGTCCACGAGCAGTACTTC.

The DNA of the CDR3 is TGTGCCAGCAGCCAAGTTGTAGACACGTACGAGCAGTACTTC. Translating gives CASSQVVDTYEQYF. This chain links TRBV4-2 with TRBJ2-7; D is undetermined. CDR1 is LGHNA and CDR2 is YNFKEQ in the germline V gene. The V gene lost 1 base and the J gene lost 4 bases, with 11 bases spanning the gap. CDR3 length: 14 amino acids.

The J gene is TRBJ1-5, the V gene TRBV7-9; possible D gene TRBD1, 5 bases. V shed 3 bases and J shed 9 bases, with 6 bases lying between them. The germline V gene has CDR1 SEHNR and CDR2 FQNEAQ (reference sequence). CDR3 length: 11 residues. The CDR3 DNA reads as TGTGCCAGCAGCTTGGGGGGGCCCCAGCATTTT. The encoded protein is CASSLGGPQHF.

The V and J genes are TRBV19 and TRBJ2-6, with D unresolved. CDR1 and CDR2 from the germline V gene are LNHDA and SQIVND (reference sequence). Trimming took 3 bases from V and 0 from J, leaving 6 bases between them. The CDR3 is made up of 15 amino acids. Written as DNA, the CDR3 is TGTGCCAGTAGTATGAGGAGCTCTGGGGCCAACGTCCTGACTTTC. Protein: CASSMRSSGANVLTF. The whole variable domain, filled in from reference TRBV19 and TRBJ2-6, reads DGGITQSPKYLFRKEGQNVTLSCEQNLNHDAMYWYRQDPGQGLRLIYYSQIVNDFQKGDIAEGYSVSREKKESFPLTVTSAQKNPTAFYLCASSMRSSGANVLTFGAGSRLTVL.

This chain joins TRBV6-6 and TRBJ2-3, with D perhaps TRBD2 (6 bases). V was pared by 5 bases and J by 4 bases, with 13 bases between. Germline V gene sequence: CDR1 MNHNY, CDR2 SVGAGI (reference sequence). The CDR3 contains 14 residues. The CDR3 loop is CASSTEGPADTQYF. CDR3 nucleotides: TGTGCCAGCAGTACGGAGGGTCCCGCAGATACGCAGTATTTT.

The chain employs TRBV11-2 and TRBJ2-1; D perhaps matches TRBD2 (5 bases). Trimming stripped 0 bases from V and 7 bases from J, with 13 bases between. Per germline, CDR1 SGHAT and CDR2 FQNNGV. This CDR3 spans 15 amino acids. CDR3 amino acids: CASSLDSGRLNEQFF. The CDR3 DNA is TGTGCCAGCAGCTTAGACTCGGGGAGATTAAATGAGCAGTTCTTC. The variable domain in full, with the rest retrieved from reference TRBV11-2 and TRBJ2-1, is EAGVAQSPRYKIIEKRQSVAFWCNPISGHATLYWYQQILGQGPKLLIQFQNNGVVDDSQLPKDRFSAERLKGVDSTLKIQPAKLEDSAVYLCASSLDSGRLNEQFFGPGTRLTVL.